Sequencing of this T cell receptor beta chain was carried out in a study of blood T cell repertoires in COVID-19. This clone was counted a single time. Individuals aged about 18 to 90 years were recruited from 24 US areas. Allocation to cohorts depended on clinical history reported by the participants. Two negative PCRs, clearance, or symptom resolution characterized the recovered Cohort 3 donors. Here immunoSEQ multiplex PCR was the method, and the copy in TCRdb shows in-frame clones only, minus some. The sample has about 220,000 clones, around 90% seen once. Trimming stripped 2 bases from V and 2 bases from J, with 8 bases between. Germline lookup yields CDR1 SGHTA and CDR2 FQGNSA. CDR3 length equals 14 residues.

The sequencing sample was made of PBMCs or T cells enriched from blood (not recorded which). The clonotype was recovered from a woman aged 25 to 45 who had recovered from COVID-19. The chain employs TRBV7-2 and TRBJ2-3, with D unresolved. The CDR3 spells CASSLIYHTDTQYF. CDR3 sequence (DNA): TGTGCCAGCAGCTTAATCTACCACACAGATACGCAGTATTTT. Full variable domain (outside the CDR3, taken from reference TRBV7-2 and TRBJ2-3): GAGVSQSPSNKVTEKGKDVELRCDPISGHTALYWYRQSLGQGLEFLIYFQGNSAPDKSGLPSDRFSAERTGGSVSTLTIQRTQQEDSAVYLCASSLIYHTDTQYFGPGTRLTVL.